Reported below is one TCR beta chain. Using immunoSEQ multiplex PCR, the repertoire was profiled, and TCRdb retains in-frame clones only, with some absent. The table lists more than 50,000 clones, about 80% of them singletons, with about 18% in the top ten. Healthy donors had no documented immune events, such as infections, while sampled. With V trimmed by 3 bases and J by 1 base, 4 bases remained unmatched. Germline CDR1 and CDR2: LGHNA and YSLEER. The CDR3 has 15 amino acids. This sample is part of a study of identifying expanded T cells in peripheral blood. Sequenced material: blood. This chain uses TRBV4-3 with TRBJ2-3; TRBD1 matches at 7 bases. The receptor comes from a person between 18 and 70 years old in good health. This CDR3 is CASSQGTVGTDTQYF. CDR3 nucleotide sequence: TGCGCCAGCAGCCAGGGGACAGTGGGCACAGATACGCAGTATTTT.